The entry that follows covers one T cell receptor beta chain sequence. What it recognizes is unknown. The PCR contained 60 Vbeta and 13 Jbeta primers. The data were produced by immunoSEQ multiplex PCR, yet TCRdb's version contains in-frame clones alone and is incomplete. The sample includes 210,000 or so clones, more than 65% of them seen just once. This record belongs to a study of cytomegalovirus exposure and HLA in healthy donors. Study-level background: Out of approximately 170 million T cells, an earlier analysis found fewer than 140 million unique TCR beta sequences in total.

From germline, CDR1 is SGHAT and CDR2 FQNNGV. The CDR3 runs to 14 residues. Regarding the study as a whole: Most of the TCR beta V segments (in an earlier analysis) were productive either about 87% or about 30% of the time. Reported results showed that the classifier diagnosed cytomegalovirus status with high specificity and sensitivity. Most subjects had HLA-A and HLA-B alleles reportedly predicted accurately by TCR beta sequences.

The specimen sequenced was PBMCs. The receptor was derived from a man aged 18 to 29 in good health and CMV-seronegative. This chain joins TRBV11-2 and TRBJ2-5; tentatively, D is TRBD1 (6 bases). The J call may be faulty, since TRBJ2-7 better matches the DNA end. The CDR3 loop is CASSLSRGHYEQYF. The CDR3 nucleotides read TGTGCCAGCAGCTTATCCAGGGGCCACTACGAGCAGTACTTC.